The 28 T cell receptor beta chains given below trace back to one sample, sequenced in a study of T cells in women clearing cervical HPV infection (dated by TCRdb to 2016 to 2019). Libraries were prepared through the immunoSEQ multiplex PCR assay. This is the immuneACCESS table as TCRdb keeps it, with only in-frame sequences that have V and J called. A part of the clones is gone; compared with another copy, unresolved V genes explain less than half, and the rest is unexplained. The sample's table lists a count of over 10,000 clones. The ten largest clones add up to under 25% of the sample. Sequences were obtained from blood buffy coat. The receptor set was obtained from a woman aged 18-70 years with a cervical HPV16 infection that either progressed to CIN3+ or cleared (not recorded which).

Turning to this clone: One end of the junction does not line up with germline, which may come from a read error. The CDR3 extends 3 residues past the end of the read, so its final part is completed from the germline J gene. The rearrangement uses TRBV30 and TRBJ2-2, with D uncertain. CDR1 and CDR2 (germline): GTSNPN, SVGIG (reference sequence). The CDR3 contains 13 residues. The part of the CDR3 DNA that was read is TGTACCTGGCAACCGACCGACTCAATAAAG. Its protein is CTWQPTDSIK. The whole CDR3 protein is CTWQPTDSIKLFF.

On this clone itself: The sequence runs out 3 residues before the end of the CDR3; the remainder is reconstructed from the germline J gene. The V and J genes are TRBV11-3 and TRBJ1-3, with D tentatively TRBD1 (5 bases). The germline gives CDR1 SGHNT, CDR2 YENEEA. The CDR3 runs to 14 residues. Trimming took 3 bases from V and 2 from J, leaving 8 bases between them. The CDR3 here is CASSLWGAGNTIYF. CDR3 DNA, as far as it was read: TGTGCCAGCAGCTTGTGGGGCGCTGGAAACACC. Based on the CDR3 plus reference TRBV11-3 and TRBJ1-3, the full variable domain is EAGVVQSPRYKIIEKKQPVAFWCNPISGHNTLYWYLQNLGQGPELLIRYENEEAVDDSQLPKDRFSAERLKGVDSTLKIQPAELGDSAVYLCASSLWGAGNTIYFGEGSWLTVV.

In regard to this clone: The read finishes 3 residues shy of the CDR3 end, and the germline J gene is used to complete it. The chain carries TRBV2 and TRBJ2-2; D remains ambiguous. In germline, CDR1 is SNHLY, CDR2 FYNNEI. The CDR3 contains 12 residues. Between the trimmed V and J ends, which lost 8 bases and 3 bases, there was a span of 7 bases. CDR3 DNA (partial): TGTGCCAGCTCGACTCACACCGGGGAG. Translation gives CASSTHTGE. The full CDR3 protein is CASSTHTGELFF.

As regards this clone: Coverage ceases 3 residues before the CDR3 finishes, and the germline J gene fills in the end. V usage is TRBV7-6 and J usage is TRBJ1-6; possible D gene TRBD1, 5 bases. The V gene lost 5 bases and the J gene lost 7 bases, with 12 bases spanning the gap. The CDR3 has 14 amino acids. Germline V gene lookup returns CDR1 SGHVS and CDR2 FNYEAQ. The covered CDR3 bases are TGTGCCAGCAGCCCAGGGCAGGAAAATTCACCC. Residues: CASSPGQENSP. The complete CDR3 reads CASSPGQENSPLHF.

Comment on this clone: Read data end 3 residues before the CDR3 end; the end is taken from the germline J gene. The chain recombines TRBV30 with TRBJ2-7; a possible D gene is TRBD1 (6 bases). Germline V gene data show CDR1 as GTSNPN and CDR2 as SVGIG (reference sequence). The CDR3 sequence is 14 residues long. V gave up 4 bases and J gave up 0 bases, with 13 bases separating them. CDR3 bases read: TGTGCCTGGACCTCGGACAGTGGCTCCTACGAG. Amino acids: CAWTSDSGSYE. The entire CDR3 protein reads CAWTSDSGSYEQYF.

With respect to this clone: The CDR3 end lies 3 residues beyond the end of the read and is filled in from the germline J gene. The rearrangement joins TRBV20-1 to TRBJ2-4; 9 bases match TRBD1. The germline gives CDR1 DFQATT, CDR2 SNEGSKA (reference sequence). This CDR3 has 17 amino acids. Trimming removed 5 bases from V and 4 bases from J; junction bases left unmatched: 15. The CDR3: CSAPASQGATLKNIQYF. The part of the CDR3 DNA that was read is TGCAGTGCTCCCGCGTCACAGGGGGCGACACTAAAAAACATT.

About this clone itself: The DNA ends 3 residues before the CDR3 does, and the rest of the CDR3 is filled in from the germline J gene. This chain connects TRBV30 to TRBJ1-3; the match to TRBD1 covers 9 bases. The V segment lost 3 bases and the J segment 0 bases; nucleotides outside the gene matches: 6. The CDR3 has 16 amino acids. Germline CDR1 reads GTSNPN; CDR2 reads SVGIG (reference sequence). Partial CDR3 DNA: TGTGCCTGGAGGGGGACAGGGACTCACTCTGGAAACACC. It translates to CAWRGTGTHSGNT. The full CDR3 sequence reads CAWRGTGTHSGNTIYF.

CDR3 DNA (partial): TGTGCCAGCACGAACCGGGACAGGGCCTCACATGAG. This gives the protein CASTNRDRASHE. The entire CDR3 reads CASTNRDRASHEQFF. The chain links TRBV12-3 or TRBV12-4 to TRBJ2-1, with TRBD1 matching over 9 bases. The CDR3 end is not reached by the read, which stops 3 residues before it; the germline J gene fills it in. Trimming removed 7 bases from V and 8 bases from J; junction bases left unmatched: 12. CDR3 length equals 15 residues.

CDR3 sequence: CASSSGQGGTEAFF. The part of the CDR3 DNA that was read is TGTGCCAGCAGTTCCGGACAGGGAGGCACTGAA. The rearrangement uses TRBV12-3 or TRBV12-4 and TRBJ1-1, with 8 bases lining up with TRBD1. The CDR3 extends 3 residues past the end of the read, so its final part is completed from the germline J gene. J lost 4 bases, V lost 4 bases, and 5 bases had no gene match. This CDR3 is built from 14 residues.

Details on this clone: The read ends 3 residues shy of where the CDR3 ends; the end is completed using the germline J gene. This chain links TRBV7-2 with TRBJ1-5; 7 bases agree with TRBD1. This CDR3 is 15 amino acids long. Germline assignment: CDR1 SGHTA and CDR2 FQGNSA. V trimming: 2 bases; J trimming: 5 bases; junction bases outside the gene matches: 6. The CDR3 sequence is CASSLSHRGDQPQHF. The covered CDR3 bases are TGTGCCAGCAGCTTATCCCACAGGGGCGATCAGCCC.

Concerning this clone: The read stops 3 residues short of the end of the CDR3; the missing end is completed from the germline J gene. This chain uses TRBV5-6 with TRBJ2-7, with D uncertain. Trimming removed 0 bases at V and 0 bases at J, with 7 bases between. This CDR3 has 14 amino acids. Germline CDR1 is SGHDT and CDR2 is YYEEEE. This CDR3 reads CASSLGGGSYEQYF. The CDR3 DNA, read in part, is TGTGCCAGCAGCTTGGGTGGCGGCTCCTACGAG. The whole variable domain, remainder taken from reference TRBV5-6 and TRBJ2-7, is DAGVTQSPTHLIKTRGQQVTLRCSPKSGHDTVSWYQQALGQGPQFIFQYYEEEERQRGNFPDRFSGHQFPNYSSELNVNALLLGDSALYLCASSLGGGSYEQYFGPGTRLTVT.

CDR3 protein: CASSFDSLGNYGYTF. The CDR3 bases that were read are TGCGCCAGCAGCTTCGACAGCCTCGGGAACTATGGC. The chain links TRBV5-1 to TRBJ1-2, with D possibly TRBD1 on 5 matching bases. Sequencing ends 3 residues short of the CDR3 end; the germline J gene provides the rest. With 2 bases removed from V and 2 bases from J, the gap between germline ends came to 13 bases. CDR1 and CDR2 from the germline V gene are SGHRS and YFSETQ. This CDR3 spans 15 amino acids.

A note on this clone: The read is 3 residues too short to cover the CDR3 end, so that end is filled in from the germline J gene. The V call is TRBV5-4, the J call TRBJ2-3; D possibly corresponds to TRBD1 (6 bases). Trimming shortened V by 1 base and J by 0 bases, and 12 bases separated the two germline ends. The CDR3 is 16 amino acids. CDR1 is SGHNT, CDR2 YYREEE, per germline (reference sequence). Here the CDR3 reads CASSLPGAISTDTQYF. Partial CDR3 DNA: TGTGCCAGCAGCTTGCCAGGGGCAATTAGCACAGATACG. Supplemented by reference TRBV5-4 and TRBJ2-3, the full variable domain reads ETGVTQSPTHLIKTRGQQVTLRCSSQSGHNTVSWYQQALGQGPQFIFQYYREEENGRGNFPPRFSGLQFPNYSSELNVNALELDDSALYLCASSLPGAISTDTQYFGPGTRLTVL.

Remarks on this clone: The read comes to an end 3 residues before the CDR3 does, leaving the germline J gene to fill in the end. V and J are TRBV5-4 and TRBJ1-6, with 7 bases fitting TRBD1. Losses at the gene ends were 4 bases for V and 11 bases for J; bases not matched to a gene: 12. Germline values: CDR1 SGHNT, CDR2 YYREEE (reference sequence). This CDR3 comprises 15 residues. CDR3 DNA (partial): TGTGCCAGCAGCCCCCGACAGGGTATAGATCCACCC. Its protein product is CASSPRQGIDPP. The entire CDR3 is CASSPRQGIDPPLHF.

Comments on this clone: The CDR3 goes on 3 residues after the read ends, and that part is filled in from the germline J gene. The V gene is TRBV5-6, the J gene TRBJ1-2; D gene uncertain. CDR1 and CDR2 from the germline V gene are SGHDT and YYEEEE. There are 11 residues in the CDR3. The ends were cut back, 5 bases at V and 4 bases at J, with 6 bases in the middle. CDR3 sequence reads: CASRRFYGYTF. The part of the CDR3 DNA that was read is TGTGCCAGCAGGCGGTTCTATGGC.

A word on this clone: The read ends 3 residues shy of where the CDR3 ends; the end is completed using the germline J gene. The V gene is TRBV20-1, the J gene TRBJ2-3; 8 positions agree with TRBD2. There are 13 residues in the CDR3. V dropped 3 bases and J dropped 3; count of bases not matched to a gene: 2. CDR1 and CDR2 (germline): DFQATT, SNEGSKA (reference sequence). CDR3 sequence reads: CSASGGATDTQYF. The sequenced CDR3 bases are TGCAGTGCTAGCGGGGGGGCGACAGATACG.

The CDR3 sequence is CASSLTSSSNTEAFF. CDR3 DNA (partial): TGCGCCAGCAGCTTGACGTCCAGTTCGAACACTGAA. The chain links TRBV5-1 to TRBJ1-1; D is unresolved. The CDR3 end is not reached by the read, which stops 3 residues before it; the germline J gene fills it in. The CDR3 has 15 amino acids. Per germline, CDR1 SGHRS and CDR2 YFSETQ. Trimming took off 1 base at V and 1 base at J, with 11 bases between the two ends.

A note on this clone: The DNA ends 3 residues before the CDR3 does, and the rest of the CDR3 is filled in from the germline J gene. The chain is built from TRBV5-1 and TRBJ2-1; 10 bases are shared with TRBD2. Trimming removed 4 bases from V and 6 bases from J; junction bases left unmatched: 10. Germline CDR1 is SGHRS and CDR2 is YFSETQ. The CDR3 is 16 amino acids. The chain's CDR3 is CASSQSLAGTFNEQFF. The sequenced part of the CDR3 DNA is TGCGCCAGCAGCCAATCACTAGCGGGGACTTTCAATGAG.

Concerning this clone: The read finishes 3 residues shy of the CDR3 end, and the germline J gene is used to complete it. V is TRBV6-1 and J is TRBJ1-6; no clear D. Germline assignment: CDR1 MNHNS and CDR2 SASEGT. The ends were cut back, 2 bases at V and 7 bases at J, with 6 bases in the middle. The CDR3 spans 13 residues. The CDR3 region is CASSERVNSPLHF. Partial CDR3 DNA: TGTGCCAGCAGTGAAAGGGTGAATTCACCC.

In regard to this clone: The CDR3 end is not reached by the read, which stops 3 residues before it; the germline J gene fills it in. The chain joins TRBV7-2 to TRBJ1-2; TRBD1 might be the D (6 bases). CDR3 length equals 12 residues. CDR1 is SGHTA, CDR2 FQGNSA, per germline. The V end lost 5 bases, the J end lost 6 bases, and 10 bases lay between the germline ends. The CDR3 sequence is CASSPRTDGYTF. The DNA read from the CDR3 is TGTGCCAGCAGCCCCCGGACAGATGGC.

Concerning this clone itself: The DNA ends 3 residues before the CDR3 does, and the rest of the CDR3 is filled in from the germline J gene. The rearrangement joins TRBV4-1 to TRBJ2-7; 8 positions agree with TRBD2. The V and J ends lost 3 bases and 0 bases, in that order; junction bases with no gene match: 13. The CDR3 is 18 residues long. Germline V gives CDR1 MGHRA, CDR2 YSYEKL. The CDR3 sequence: CASSHRHGAGGSSYEQYF. The part of the CDR3 DNA that was read is TGCGCCAGCAGCCACCGGCATGGGGCGGGGGGAAGCTCCTACGAG.

This clone shows up as medium-sized (0.01 to 0.1%) by frequency. The sequence runs out 3 residues before the end of the CDR3; the remainder is reconstructed from the germline J gene. The chain couples TRBV9 to TRBJ1-2; D remains ambiguous. Deletions cut 7 bases from V and 0 bases from J, with 7 bases between. This CDR3 spans 12 amino acids. From germline, CDR1 is SGDLS and CDR2 YYNGEE. The CDR3 bases that were read are TGTGCCAGCGCGTCTACTAACTATGGC. Its protein is CASASTNYG. Given in full, the CDR3 is CASASTNYGYTF. Full variable domain (rest looked up from reference TRBV9 and TRBJ1-2): DSGVTQTPKHLITATGQRVTLRCSPRSGDLSVYWYQQSLDQGLQFLIQYYNGEERAKGNILERFSAQQFPDLHSELNLSSLELGDSALYFCASASTNYGYTFGSGTRLTVV.

A note on this clone: The CDR3 end is not reached by the read, which stops 3 residues before it; the germline J gene fills it in. This chain links TRBV19 with TRBJ2-5, with 8 positions matching TRBD2. The CDR3 consists of 16 residues. With V trimmed by 3 bases and J by 1 base, 7 bases remained unmatched. The germline CDR1 and CDR2 sequences are LNHDA and SQIVND (reference sequence). The CDR3 DNA, read in part, is TGTGCCAGTAGTATCCTCCTGGCGGGGGGCCAAGAGACC. This codes for CASSILLAGGQET. Given in full, the CDR3 is CASSILLAGGQETQYF. The full variable domain, in which reference TRBV19 and TRBJ2-5 provide the parts outside the CDR3, is DGGITQSPKYLFRKEGQNVTLSCEQNLNHDAMYWYRQDPGQGLRLIYYSQIVNDFQKGDIAEGYSVSREKKESFPLTVTSAQKNPTAFYLCASSILLAGGQETQYFGPGTRLLVL.

Regarding this clone: Sequencing ends 3 residues short of the CDR3 end; the germline J gene provides the rest. The chain carries TRBV5-3 and TRBJ2-7, with D perhaps matching TRBD1 or TRBD2 (5 bases each). TRBV5-3 is an ORF; its function is uncertain. The CDR3 sequence is 13 residues long. V was shortened by 9 bases and J by 4 bases, with 17 bases between the two germline ends. CDR3 DNA (partial): TGTGCCAACCCAGAAAGGGGAGTATACGAG. The encoded protein is CANPERGVYE. The whole CDR3 region reads CANPERGVYEQYF.

Worth noting for this clone: The read falls 3 residues short of the CDR3 end, and the missing part is taken from the germline J gene. V gene TRBV19 combines with J gene TRBJ1-5, with no clear D. This CDR3 is built from 13 residues. Trimming left V 3 bases short and J 7 bases short, with 10 bases between. Germline V gene lookup returns CDR1 LNHDA and CDR2 SQIVND (reference sequence). CDR3 loop: CASSILPEQPQHF. Incomplete CDR3 DNA: TGTGCCAGTAGTATTTTACCAGAACAGCCC.

The CDR3 reads CASGHDNQETQYF. The covered CDR3 bases are TGTGCTAGTGGTCACGACAACCAAGAGACC. This chain links TRBV12-5 with TRBJ2-5, with no clear D. The CDR3 end lies 3 residues beyond the end of the read and is filled in from the germline J gene. The length of the CDR3 is 13 residues. Between the trimmed V and J ends, which lost 5 bases and 0 bases, there was a span of 7 bases. Germline values: CDR1 LGHNT, CDR2 FRNRAP.

Regarding this clone: The read finishes 3 residues shy of the CDR3 end, and the germline J gene is used to complete it. The V and J genes are TRBV7-9 and TRBJ1-1; the D gene is possibly TRBD1 (5 bases). Germline CDR1 SEHNR, CDR2 FQNEAQ (reference sequence). The CDR3 has 13 amino acids. Trimming pared 11 bases from V and 3 bases from J, leaving 16 bases between. The CDR3 is CAGKTEAHTEAFF. The part of the CDR3 DNA that was read is TGTGCCGGCAAGACAGAAGCTCACACTGAA.

With regard to this clone: The read terminates 3 residues ahead of where the CDR3 ends, so the germline J gene completes it. The chain links TRBV12-3 or TRBV12-4 to TRBJ1-2; TRBD1 aligns across 8 bases. J gave up 5 bases and V 5 bases, and 7 bases lay outside the gene matches. The CDR3 sequence is 14 residues long. CDR3 loop: CASSSNRGWYGYTF. The CDR3 DNA, read in part, is TGTGCCAGCAGTAGTAACAGGGGGTGGTATGGC.